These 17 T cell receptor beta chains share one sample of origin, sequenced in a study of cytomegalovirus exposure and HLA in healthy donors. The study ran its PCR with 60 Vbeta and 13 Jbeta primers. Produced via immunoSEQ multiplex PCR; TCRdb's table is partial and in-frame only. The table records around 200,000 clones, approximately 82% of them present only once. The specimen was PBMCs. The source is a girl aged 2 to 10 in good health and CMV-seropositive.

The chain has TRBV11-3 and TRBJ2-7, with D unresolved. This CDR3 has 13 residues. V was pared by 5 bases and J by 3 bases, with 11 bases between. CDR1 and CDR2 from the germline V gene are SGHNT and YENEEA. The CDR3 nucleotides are TGTGCCAGCAGCCCAAGTTTAGACTACGAGCAGTACTTC. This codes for CASSPSLDYEQYF.

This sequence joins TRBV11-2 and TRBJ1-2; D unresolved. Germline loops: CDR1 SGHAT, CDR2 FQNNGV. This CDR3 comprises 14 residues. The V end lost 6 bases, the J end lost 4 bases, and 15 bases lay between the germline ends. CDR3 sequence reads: CASSRGGGSYGYTF. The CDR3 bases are TGTGCCAGCAGTAGAGGAGGAGGGAGCTATGGCTACACCTTC. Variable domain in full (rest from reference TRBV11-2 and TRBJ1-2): EAGVAQSPRYKIIEKRQSVAFWCNPISGHATLYWYQQILGQGPKLLIQFQNNGVVDDSQLPKDRFSAERLKGVDSTLKIQPAKLEDSAVYLCASSRGGGSYGYTFGSGTRLTVV.

In nucleotides, the CDR3 is TGTGCCAGCAGCCAATCAGGGGGGAGTTACGAGCAGTACTTC. Amino acid sequence: CASSQSGGSYEQYF. The V and J genes are TRBV25-1 and TRBJ2-7, with D possibly matching TRBD1 (7 bases). V was clipped by 6 bases and J by 4 bases, with 16 bases between them. The CDR3 is 14 amino acids. CDR1 is MGHDK and CDR2 is SYGVNS in the germline V gene.

The CDR3 sequence: CASSLEGGGDNTEAFF. The CDR3, as DNA: TGTGCCAGCAGCTTGGAAGGGGGCGGCGATAACACTGAAGCTTTCTTT. This chain links TRBV5-6 with TRBJ1-1; 7 bases match TRBD1. V dropped 0 bases and J dropped 2; count of bases not matched to a gene: 7. CDR1 is SGHDT, CDR2 YYEEEE, per germline. The CDR3 totals 16 residues.

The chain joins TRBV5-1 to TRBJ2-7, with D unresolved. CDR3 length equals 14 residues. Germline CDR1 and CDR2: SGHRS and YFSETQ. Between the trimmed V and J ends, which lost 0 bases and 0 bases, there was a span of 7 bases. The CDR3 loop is CASSLGSASYEQYF. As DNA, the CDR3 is TGCGCCAGCAGCTTGGGGAGCGCCTCCTACGAGCAGTACTTC.

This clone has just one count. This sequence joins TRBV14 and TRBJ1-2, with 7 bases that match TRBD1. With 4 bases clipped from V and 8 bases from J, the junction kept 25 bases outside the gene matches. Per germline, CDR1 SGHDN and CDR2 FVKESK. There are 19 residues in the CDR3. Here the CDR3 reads CASSPSTLQTGRSPRGYTF. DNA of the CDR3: TGTGCCAGCAGCCCTTCTACATTACAGACAGGGAGATCTCCACGGGGCTACACCTTC.

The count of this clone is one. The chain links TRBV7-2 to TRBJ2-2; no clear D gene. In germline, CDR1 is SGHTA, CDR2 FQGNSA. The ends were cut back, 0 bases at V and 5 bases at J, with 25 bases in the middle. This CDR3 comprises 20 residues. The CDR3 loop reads CASSLAVRAIAVELTGELFF. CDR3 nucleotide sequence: TGTGCCAGCAGCTTAGCCGTACGCGCGATAGCCGTAGAACTAACCGGGGAGCTGTTTTTT.

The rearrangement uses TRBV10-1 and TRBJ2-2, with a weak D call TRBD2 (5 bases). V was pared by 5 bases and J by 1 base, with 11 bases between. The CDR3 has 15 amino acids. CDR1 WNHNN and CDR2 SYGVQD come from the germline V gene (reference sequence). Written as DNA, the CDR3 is TGCGCCAGCAGTCCAGCGACTATGAACACCGGGGAGCTGTTTTTT. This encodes CASSPATMNTGELFF.

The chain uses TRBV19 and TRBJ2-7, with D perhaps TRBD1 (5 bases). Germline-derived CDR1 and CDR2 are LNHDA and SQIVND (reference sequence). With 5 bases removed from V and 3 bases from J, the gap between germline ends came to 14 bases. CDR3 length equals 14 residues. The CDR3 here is CASSARQKLYEQYF. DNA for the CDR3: TGTGCCAGTAGTGCTCGACAGAAACTCTACGAGCAGTACTTC.

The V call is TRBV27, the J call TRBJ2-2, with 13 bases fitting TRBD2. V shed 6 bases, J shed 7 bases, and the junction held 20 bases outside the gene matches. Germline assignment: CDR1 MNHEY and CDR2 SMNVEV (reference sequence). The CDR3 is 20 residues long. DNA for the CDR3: TGTGCCAGCAGCCGAACGCCCGGGACTAGCGGGACCCTACACGGCGGGGAGCTGTTTTTT. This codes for CASSRTPGTSGTLHGGELFF.

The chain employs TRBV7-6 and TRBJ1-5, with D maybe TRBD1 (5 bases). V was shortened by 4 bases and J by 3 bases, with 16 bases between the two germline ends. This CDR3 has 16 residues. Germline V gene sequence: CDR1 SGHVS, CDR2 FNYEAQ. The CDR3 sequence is CASSSSGGRFNQPQHF. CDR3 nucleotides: TGTGCCAGCAGCTCGTCCGGGGGACGGTTCAATCAGCCCCAGCATTTT.

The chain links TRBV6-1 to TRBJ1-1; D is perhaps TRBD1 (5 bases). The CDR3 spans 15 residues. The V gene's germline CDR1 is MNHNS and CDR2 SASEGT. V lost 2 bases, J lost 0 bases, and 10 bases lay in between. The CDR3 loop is CASSELGGMNTEAFF. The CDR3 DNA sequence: TGTGCCAGCAGTGAATTGGGGGGTATGAACACTGAAGCTTTCTTT.

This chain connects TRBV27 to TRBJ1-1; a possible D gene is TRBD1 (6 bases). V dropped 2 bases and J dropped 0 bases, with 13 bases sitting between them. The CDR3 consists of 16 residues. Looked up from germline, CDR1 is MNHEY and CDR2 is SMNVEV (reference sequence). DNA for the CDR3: TGTGCCAGCAGTTTAAAACAGGGATTCATGAACACTGAAGCTTTCTTT. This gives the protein CASSLKQGFMNTEAFF.

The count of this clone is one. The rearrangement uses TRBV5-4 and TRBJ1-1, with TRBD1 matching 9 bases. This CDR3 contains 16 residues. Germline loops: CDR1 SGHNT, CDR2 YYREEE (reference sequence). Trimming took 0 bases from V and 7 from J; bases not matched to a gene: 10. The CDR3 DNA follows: TGTGCCAGCAGCTTGGGACCAGCCCGGGACAGGGATGAAGCTTTCTTT. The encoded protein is CASSLGPARDRDEAFF.

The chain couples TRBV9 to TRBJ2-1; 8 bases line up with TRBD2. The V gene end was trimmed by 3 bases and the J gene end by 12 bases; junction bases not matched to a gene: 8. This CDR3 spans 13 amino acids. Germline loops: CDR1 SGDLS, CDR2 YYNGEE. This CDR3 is CASSEDGLAAQFF. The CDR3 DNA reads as TGTGCCAGCAGCGAGGACGGACTAGCTGCGCAGTTCTTC.

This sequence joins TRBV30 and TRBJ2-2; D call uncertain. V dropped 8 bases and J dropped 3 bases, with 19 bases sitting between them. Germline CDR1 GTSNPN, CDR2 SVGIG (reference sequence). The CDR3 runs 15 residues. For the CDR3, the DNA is TGTGCCACTTCCGAGGCGTTCGCGGACACCGGGGAGCTGTTTTTT. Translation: CATSEAFADTGELFF.

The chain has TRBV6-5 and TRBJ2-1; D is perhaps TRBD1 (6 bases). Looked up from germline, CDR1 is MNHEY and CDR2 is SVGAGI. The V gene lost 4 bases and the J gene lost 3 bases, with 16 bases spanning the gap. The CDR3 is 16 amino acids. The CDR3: CASSFADRPLYNEQFF. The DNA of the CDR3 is TGTGCCAGCAGTTTTGCCGACAGGCCCCTCTACAATGAGCAGTTCTTC.